This T cell receptor beta chain was profiled in a study of cytomegalovirus exposure and HLA in healthy donors (dated by TCRdb to the late 2010s). With regard to the full study: An earlier analysis of some 500 of the donors reported 250 to 300 Gb of sequence data and some 100 million unique TCR beta sequences from about 179 million T cells. An early release that covered roughly 600 HLA-typed donors contained approximately 320 gigabases of sequencing data and tens of millions of unique TCR sequences. Of the 350 to 450 genotyped donors, roughly 76% were placed in the genetic ancestry cluster associated with self-reported Caucasian donors. The study aimed to test whether cataloging public T cell receptors could reveal signatures of past pathogen exposure. Using immunosequencing, the study profiled T cell repertoires from about 610 subjects and related those repertoires to cytomegalovirus serostatus. Besides the first cohort of approximately 670 subjects, a separate validation cohort made up of over 100 different subjects was used. The study combined high-throughput TCR immunosequencing, statistical association of individual TCRs with disease status, and machine learning to predict cytomegalovirus infection status. A later analysis re-examined previously published TCR beta repertoires from 610 or so donors and added high-resolution HLA genotyping to investigate patterns of TCR occurrence. In the later analysis, no new phenotypic data were used to find candidate immune exposures; instead, reliance was placed on TCR beta sequences and their occurrence across donors. In an earlier analysis of 587 of the donors, high-throughput TCR beta sequencing was used to judge whether each TCR beta V gene segment behaved as functional or pseudogenic. Donor age, sex, ethnicity and CMV serostatus were compiled together with the repertoire data. In a later genetic analysis, genome-wide SNP genotypes for about 60% of the 666 donors were used, and that subset was treated as a discovery cohort. Every repertoire in the discovery cohort had been generated on one and the same sequencing platform. HLA typing covered class I and class II loci at four-digit resolution. Typing coverage varied by locus: roughly 620-640 donors for A, B, C, DRB1 and DQB1; some 520 for DQA1; around 570 for DPA1; approximately 450 for DPB1. Because of strong linkage in the cohort, 4 to 6 DR-DQ haplotypes were treated as single units for association and clustering. Among around 400 genotyped donors of the cohort, an average of around 220,000 unique TCR beta nucleotide sequences was sequenced per donor, of which approximately 19% were non-productive. The paper's findings and limits, for the study overall: Because HLA typing was missing for some donors at each locus, association tests included only the typed subset. Only TCR beta chains were sequenced in this cohort, and the absence of alpha or paired-chain data limited detectable features. In a later analysis, the rate of TCR association differed among HLA loci, with DRB1 alleles having the most associated TCRs and HLA-C alleles having the fewest. Most CMV-associated TCR beta chains appeared to be HLA-restricted in a later analysis, and the HLA associations seemed to be driven largely by CMV exposure. According to a later genetic analysis, donors in an Asian-associated ancestry cluster had fewer N-insertions in productive TCRs than the roughly 670-donor mean. A few of the identified cytomegalovirus-associated TCR beta chains were confirmed in vitro to be specific for cytomegalovirus antigens. The earlier analysis of about 600 of the donors excluded some 15 rarely observed V segments, including chromosome 9 orphons, because counts were too low. An earlier analysis of around 500 of the donors showed that most TCR beta V segments appeared in productive rearrangements either about 87% or about 30% of the time, which broadly matched IMGT annotations. The authors suggested that the approach could potentially be extended to other disease states and immunological phenotypes. Presence/absence analyses assumed roughly uniform sequencing depth across donors, an assumption that may not hold. The study listed approximately 150 TCR beta chains as associated with cytomegalovirus. A later analysis found that HLA-associated TCR beta chains were more clonally expanded and had lower generation probabilities than equally common non-associated chains. In both the original and validation cohorts, the classifier was reported to diagnose cytomegalovirus status with high specificity and sensitivity. Immune exposure information for the cohort was limited to CMV serostatus. When HLA alleles, especially DR and DQ, strongly co-occurred, attributing TCR associations to individual alleles was difficult. A cluster of highly shared sequence variants was judged likely to be a technical artifact of the sequencing pipeline. Specific HLA alleles were associated with 16,951 TCR beta sequences at a false discovery rate of 0.05 in a later analysis. A further reported finding was that TCR beta sequences accurately predicted the HLA-A and HLA-B alleles for most subjects in the first cohort. A later analysis reported that several top co-occurrence clusters appeared linked to parvovirus B19, influenza, CMV and Epstein-Barr virus. Linkage disequilibrium might explain the correlated functional status among segregating V segments, but an unknown experimental factor could not be excluded. While some public TCRs were present in many individuals, most TCR sequences turned up only very rarely across donors. An association between a missense DCLRE1C variant and V-gene and J-gene trimming of TCR beta chains was found in a later genetic analysis and replicated in an independent cohort. The 87-base-pair reads could not distinguish some IMGT-functional V segments, including TRBV6-2 and TRBV6-3, so those segments were excluded.

The germline V gene encodes CDR1 SNHLY and CDR2 FYNNEI. Inclusive of the bounding cysteine and phenylalanine, the CDR3 is 16 residues long. The only DNA kept is the CDR3, 48 bases in frame from the first base. The cohort consisted of 666 healthy bone marrow donors. Cohort members were all nominally healthy when sampled, although unrecorded immune exposures were likely present. The donor was CMV seropositive and was included in the group of approximately 310 seropositive cohort members. A peripheral blood sample was provided by each donor, and peripheral blood mononuclear cells were used for TCR beta sequencing. Genomic DNA was extracted from the blood cell samples with the Qiagen DNeasy Blood Extraction Kit. Library preparation employed the immunoSEQ multiplex PCR assay. For the multiplex PCR, a mixture combining 60 forward primers for TCR Vbeta segments and 13 reverse primers for TCR Jbeta segments was used. A multiplex PCR assay on genomic DNA amplified the CDR3 region of rearranged TCR beta genes. Amplified TCR beta libraries were sequenced as 87-base-pair reads on the Illumina HiSeq System. The study's processing was this. A later analysis tallied around 82 million unique TCR beta chains across the approximately 670 repertoires, and about 10 million of those chains were shared by two or more donors. To remove PCR and sequencing errors, raw reads were error-corrected and collapsed into unique sequences using a nearest-neighbor algorithm that merged closely related sequences. CDR3 sequences were aligned to IMGT reference sequences to assign V, D and J gene segments. For a sequence to be retained, a match of at least six nucleotides to both a V gene segment and a J gene segment was required. Rearrangements were called productive when the CDR3 lacked stop codons and stayed in frame with V and J; all others were non-productive. Following IMGT convention, CDR3 was defined as the stretch from the second conserved V-encoded cysteine up to the conserved J-encoded phenylalanine. The earlier analysis of 450 to 750 of the donors excluded any sequence lacking an unambiguous match to a single V gene segment. In an earlier analysis of 587 of the donors, V segments were called functional above 56.7% productive rearrangements and were called segregating when the between-donor standard deviation exceeded 5%. To diagnose cytomegalovirus status from the catalog of TCR beta chain sequences, a statistical classification framework was built. V and J gene assignment, in a later analysis, came from comparing TCR nucleotide sequences with IMGT/GENE-DB human TR gene sequences. The TCRdist pipeline was used in a later analysis to assign CDR3 sequences and most-parsimonious VDJ recombination scenarios. In a later analysis, each TCR beta chain was defined by its CDR3 amino acid sequence together with its V-gene family, and reads lacking a unique V-gene family were excluded. A later analysis removed several hundred highly shared, low-generation-probability nucleotide sequences to deal with suspected cross-contamination and a sequencing artifact. For each public chain, a later analysis derived a clonal expansion index from normalized ranks of inferred template counts within each repertoire. In a later analysis, generation probabilities were computed using a VDJ recombination model fitted to out-of-frame rearrangements, and the results were checked against IGoR. In a later analysis, hypergeometric tests were used to score TCR-TCR, TCR-HLA and TCR-CMV co-occurrence, with a repertoire-size bias correction applied to TCR pairs. In a later analysis, false discovery rates were estimated by permuting HLA or CMV assignments 20 times. In a later analysis, co-occurring TCRs were grouped using DBSCAN, and TCRdist sequence similarity was added for clustering within HLA-allele-positive subsets. For co-occurrence clustering, repertoires with fewer than 30,000 or more than 120,000 public chains were excluded, along with roughly five repertoires with anomalous nucleotide sharing. TCRdb took this table from immuneACCESS and kept in-frame rearrangements with V and J called. Such tables lack part of the clones; where checked against another copy, unresolved V genes explain under half of the gap, and the rest is unexplained. D and trimming were read from the DNA, whereas the V and J calls and clone size are those reported in that table. This sample is represented by approximately 160,000 clones; roughly two thirds of them were singletons. The ten largest clones capture roughly 4.4% of the sample.

As for this clone: What antigen it recognizes has not been identified. A junction end diverges from the germline sequence, so it may reflect a read error.

The TCR was taken from a woman aged 18-29 years in good health and CMV-seropositive. Sequenced sample: PBMCs. Recombination connected TRBV2 to TRBJ1-1; 9 junctional bases match TRBD1. The nucleotide sequence is TGTGCCAGCAGGACACAGGGGGCCTCGGTGAATACTGAAGCTTTCTTT. Its translation is CASRTQGASVNTEAFF.